This T cell receptor beta chain was sequenced for a study of CD8+ T cells in alopecia areata. The CDR3 length is 15 residues. Germline CDR1 is SGDLS and CDR2 is YYNGEE. V lost 4 bases to trimming and J lost 7 bases; unmatched junction nucleotides: 10. RNA extraction was followed by reverse transcription into cDNA, which acted as the sequencing template. Profiled with immunoSEQ multiplex PCR; TCRdb holds only in-frame clones, not every one. The table shows fewer than 200,000 clones, with about 63% occurring only once. This receptor was identified in a human donor with alopecia areata. The source was CD4+ T cells sorted from blood, collected at week 0. The chain joins TRBV9 to TRBJ2-2; 7 bases fit TRBD1. This chain's CDR3 is CASSSRQGKGGELFF. The CDR3, as DNA: TGTGCCAGCAGCTCTCGACAGGGCAAGGGCGGGGAGCTGTTTTTT.